The 30 T cell receptor beta chains presented below share a single source sample, sequenced in a study of shared clonotypes between healthy human individuals. Sequencing was performed with immunoSEQ multiplex PCR; in TCRdb, only in-frame clones are kept and a portion is missing. This table holds more than 2 million clones, approximately 94% found once. The sequenced material came from naive CD4+ T cells sorted from blood. The subset was: CD45RA+ positively selected. Receptor source: a man in his late teens or twenties in good health.

The sample holds one count of this clone. The chain has TRBV6-5 and TRBJ1-2; D remains unclear. CDR3 length equals 15 residues. Germline-derived CDR1 and CDR2 are MNHEY and SVGAGI. Deletions cut 4 bases from V and 1 base from J, with 13 bases between. The CDR3 sequence: CASSSLTDGNYGYTF. The CDR3 DNA reads TGTGCCAGCAGTTCCCTTACGGACGGTAACTATGGCTACACCTTC.

The CDR3 sequence is CASSRRTGDTEAFF. The CDR3, as DNA: TGTGCCAGCAGCCGACGGACAGGGGACACTGAAGCTTTCTTT. This chain links TRBV14 with TRBJ1-1; 9 bases are shared with TRBD1. Germline V gene data show CDR1 as SGHDN and CDR2 as FVKESK. The CDR3 length is 14 residues. Trimming at V came to 4 bases and at J to 3 bases, leaving 3 bases not matched to a gene.

The rearrangement links TRBV5-1 to TRBJ2-7; D gene unclear. The CDR3 has 12 amino acids. CDR1 and CDR2 from the germline V gene are SGHRS and YFSETQ. With 4 bases removed from V and 7 bases from J, the gap between germline ends came to 12 bases. CDR3 sequence reads: CASSLVGWEQYF. Written as DNA, the CDR3 is TGCGCCAGCAGCCTGGTTGGATGGGAGCAGTACTTC.

The chain is built from TRBV25-1 and TRBJ2-7; 11 nucleotides align to TRBD2. The CDR3 is 17 residues long. The trim removed 3 bases at V and 6 bases at J, leaving 13 bases unmatched. Germline loops: CDR1 MGHDK, CDR2 SYGVNS. CDR3 coding DNA: TGTGCCAGCAGTGAGGTAGCGGGAGGGCCAAGTCGGCGCGAGCAGTACTTC. Translated: CASSEVAGGPSRREQYF.

The J gene is TRBJ1-2, the V gene TRBV5-1; 10 bases line up with TRBD1. Trimming at V came to 3 bases and at J to 3 bases, leaving 5 bases not matched to a gene. The CDR3 totals 15 residues. Germline CDR1 is SGHRS and CDR2 is YFSETQ. CDR3 sequence reads: CASSSGQGMYYGYTF. The CDR3 DNA reads TGCGCCAGCAGCTCGGGACAGGGGATGTACTATGGCTACACCTTC.

The chain is built from TRBV5-4 and TRBJ2-1; D remains ambiguous. The germline gives CDR1 SGHNT, CDR2 YYREEE (reference sequence). Trimming stripped 2 bases from V and 6 bases from J, with 9 bases between. This CDR3 has 13 residues. CDR3: CASSLNRFNEQFF. In DNA form, the CDR3 reads TGTGCCAGCAGCTTAAATCGATTCAATGAGCAGTTCTTC.

The J gene is TRBJ1-4, the V gene TRBV10-3, with no clear D. The germline V gene has CDR1 ENHRY and CDR2 SYGVKD. This CDR3 region has 14 residues. Trimming pared 2 bases from V and 0 bases from J, leaving 4 bases between. The DNA of the CDR3 is TGTGCCATCAGTGAGGATGCAACTAATGAAAAACTGTTTTTT. This sequence encodes CAISEDATNEKLFF.

The chain couples TRBV9 to TRBJ2-2; 10 bases are a match to TRBD1. With 3 bases clipped from V and 5 bases from J, the junction kept 10 bases outside the gene matches. The CDR3 has 17 residues. Germline V gene data show CDR1 as SGDLS and CDR2 as YYNGEE. Here the CDR3 DNA reads TGTGCCAGCAGCGCACCGGGACAGGGGTCCGGGACCGGGGAGCTGTTTTTT. This translates into CASSAPGQGSGTGELFF.

In nucleotides, the CDR3 is TGTGCCAGCAGCAGGCGGGCTAGCGGGAGGGGAGAGACCCAGTACTTC. Its protein product is CASSRRASGRGETQYF. This sequence joins TRBV5-6 and TRBJ2-5, with TRBD2 matching over 12 bases. Germline CDR1 reads SGHDT; CDR2 reads YYEEEE. The CDR3 runs to 16 residues. Unmatched junction bases numbered 8, after V lost 4 bases and J lost 4 bases.

The chain combines TRBV6-1 with TRBJ2-6, with D hard to call. The CDR3 length is 16 residues. CDR1 is MNHNS and CDR2 is SASEGT in the germline V gene. The ends were cut back, 1 base at V and 4 bases at J, with 11 bases in the middle. DNA of the CDR3: TGTGCCAGCAGTGAAGGTTCTAGAGCCGGGGCCAACGTCCTGACTTTC. Residues: CASSEGSRAGANVLTF.

The chain has TRBV10-3 and TRBJ2-1; 11 bases map to TRBD2. V trimming: 8 bases; J trimming: 0 bases; junction bases outside the gene matches: 3. Germline V gene sequence: CDR1 ENHRY, CDR2 SYGVKD. This CDR3 is built from 15 residues. The CDR3 spells CAIRTSGSSYNEQFF. The CDR3 nucleotides are TGTGCCATCCGAACTAGCGGGAGCTCCTACAATGAGCAGTTCTTC.

The rearrangement links TRBV10-3 to TRBJ2-7, with a possible D match to TRBD1 (6 bases). Deletions cut 3 bases from V and 3 bases from J, with 12 bases between. CDR3 length: 14 residues. The V gene's germline CDR1 is ENHRY and CDR2 SYGVKD. DNA of the CDR3: TGTGCCATCAGTGATTTTACAGGGCACTACGAGCAGTACTTC. Translating gives CAISDFTGHYEQYF.

The chain has TRBV9 and TRBJ1-2; no firm D call. Trimming left V 4 bases short and J 6 bases short, with 10 bases between. The CDR3 is 12 amino acids. Looked up from germline, CDR1 is SGDLS and CDR2 is YYNGEE. The CDR3 nucleotides read TGTGCCAGCAGCACCCATGAGGATGGCTACACCTTC. This encodes CASSTHEDGYTF.

This clone was seen a handful of times. Other DNA sequences in this sample translate to the same CDR3. V usage is TRBV5-1 and J usage is TRBJ1-1; no clear D. The CDR3 runs to 13 residues. Germline lookup yields CDR1 SGHRS and CDR2 YFSETQ. V lost 0 bases and J 1 base, leaving 4 bases between the germline ends. CDR3 amino acids: CASSLEWNTEAFF. The CDR3 nucleotides are TGCGCCAGCAGCTTGGAGTGGAACACTGAAGCTTTCTTT.

V and J are TRBV7-9 and TRBJ2-5; the D is unclear. The CDR3 contains 12 residues. V was pared by 5 bases and J by 2 bases, with 6 bases between. Germline CDR1 is SEHNR and CDR2 is FQNEAQ (reference sequence). Written as DNA, the CDR3 is TGTGCCAGCAGCGGGCCTCAAGAGACCCAGTACTTC. Translated, it gives CASSGPQETQYF.

The chain uses TRBV30 and TRBJ2-2; TRBD1 matches 9 bases. CDR1 is GTSNPN and CDR2 is SVGIG in the germline V gene (reference sequence). The junction had 4 bases not matched to a gene; V was cut back by 4 bases and J by 7 bases. The CDR3 totals 13 residues. As DNA, the CDR3 is TGTGCCTGGAACAGGGGGCTTAGCGGGGAGCTGTTTTTT. Its protein is CAWNRGLSGELFF.

The chain employs TRBV2 and TRBJ2-1; 13 bases match TRBD2. J was trimmed by 9 bases and V by 5 bases; bases with no gene match: 10. This CDR3 contains 16 residues. Looked up from germline, CDR1 is SNHLY and CDR2 is FYNNEI. The CDR3 sequence is CASSLLGLAGAGEQFF. The CDR3 DNA reads as TGTGCCAGCAGTCTGCTAGGACTAGCGGGAGCTGGTGAGCAGTTCTTC.

This rearrangement joins TRBV5-1 to TRBJ2-2, with D perhaps assigned TRBD1 or TRBD2 (5 bases each). CDR3 length: 15 amino acids. Germline V gives CDR1 SGHRS, CDR2 YFSETQ. The V end was cut by 1 base, the J end by 7 bases, with 14 bases between. The CDR3 sequence is CASSLRGALGGELFF. The CDR3 nucleotides read TGCGCCAGCAGCTTGAGAGGGGCTCTGGGCGGGGAGCTGTTTTTT.

This chain connects TRBV7-8 to TRBJ2-7, with D unresolved. Trimming removed 0 bases from V and 3 bases from J, with 6 bases in between. Germline CDR1 SGHVS, CDR2 FQNEAQ. This CDR3 region has 13 residues. The CDR3 loop is CASSLARDYEQYF. CDR3 DNA: TGTGCCAGCAGCTTAGCTAGGGACTACGAGCAGTACTTC.

V usage is TRBV15 and J usage is TRBJ2-4, with D hard to call. Trimming stripped 0 bases from V and 1 base from J, with 13 bases between. Germline lookup yields CDR1 LNHNV and CDR2 YYDKDF (reference sequence). The CDR3 runs 17 residues. The chain's CDR3 is CATSRDRGETAKNIQYF. The CDR3 region has the DNA TGTGCCACCAGCAGAGATCGAGGAGAGACGGCCAAAAACATTCAGTACTTC.

The chain is built from TRBV5-6 and TRBJ2-5, with 9 bases aligning to TRBD2. There are 15 residues in the CDR3. Losses at the gene ends were 2 bases for V and 2 bases for J; bases not matched to a gene: 4. The V gene's germline CDR1 is SGHDT and CDR2 YYEEEE. DNA for the CDR3: TGTGCCAGCAGCTTAGCGGGGGGACCTCAAGAGACCCAGTACTTC. Encoded protein: CASSLAGGPQETQYF.

J is TRBJ1-5 and V is TRBV28; D not certain. The CDR3 covers 12 residues. Per the germline V gene, CDR1 is MDHEN and CDR2 is SYDVKM. V dropped 0 bases and J dropped 6 bases, with 3 bases sitting between them. The CDR3 region has the DNA TGTGCCAGCAGTTTATGGGTTCAGCCCCAGCATTTT. It is translated as CASSLWVQPQHF.

This chain uses TRBV6-5 with TRBJ2-1; no clear D gene. The V gene's germline CDR1 is MNHEY and CDR2 SVGAGI. This CDR3 comprises 11 residues. V lost 6 bases and J 9 bases, leaving 9 bases between the germline ends. The DNA for the CDR3 is TGTGCCAGCAGCGACCGGTCTGAGCAGTTCTTC. Its translation: CASSDRSEQFF.

The gene calls are TRBV20-1 and TRBJ1-6; D remains unclear. This CDR3 has 10 amino acids. The V gene lost 6 bases and the J gene lost 9 bases, with 6 bases spanning the gap. The germline CDR1 and CDR2 sequences are DFQATT and SNEGSKA (reference sequence). The CDR3 sequence: CSATGSPLHF. In DNA form, the CDR3 reads TGCAGTGCCACTGGTTCACCCCTCCACTTT.

This clone appeared once. V and J are TRBV5-5 and TRBJ1-2; D might be TRBD1 (5 bases). From germline, CDR1 is SGHKS and CDR2 YYEKEE (reference sequence). Trimming took 4 bases from V and 0 from J, leaving 13 bases between them. This CDR3 contains 15 residues. The CDR3 loop is CASSPRDEANYGYTF. The CDR3 DNA reads as TGTGCCAGCAGCCCCCGGGACGAAGCTAACTATGGCTACACCTTC. Combining the CDR3 with reference TRBV5-5 and TRBJ1-2 gives the whole variable domain DAGVTQSPTHLIKTRGQQVTLRCSPISGHKSVSWYQQVLGQGPQFIFQYYEKEERGRGNFPDRFSARQFPNYSSELNVNALLLGDSALYLCASSPRDEANYGYTFGSGTRLTVV.

This clone was seen a single time. The chain combines TRBV2 with TRBJ2-5; possibly TRBD2 for D (6 bases). The V end was cut by 7 bases, the J end by 4 bases, with 13 bases between. Per germline, CDR1 SNHLY and CDR2 FYNNEI. The CDR3 has 13 residues. The CDR3 loop reads CASNGEVGETQYF. As DNA, the CDR3 is TGTGCCAGCAATGGGGAGGTAGGAGAGACCCAGTACTTC.

V and J are TRBV6-5 and TRBJ2-5, with D uncertain. The J call may be wrong; the DNA end is better matched by TRBJ2-7. In germline, CDR1 is MNHEY, CDR2 SVGAGI. The length of the CDR3 is 12 residues. The CDR3 DNA sequence: TGTGCCAGCAGCGATGGGTTGGGCGAGCAGTACTTC. Translating gives CASSDGLGEQYF.

The V call is TRBV14, the J call TRBJ2-5; the D call may be TRBD1 or TRBD2 (5 bases each). Germline CDR1 SGHDN, CDR2 FVKESK. This CDR3 comprises 13 residues. V dropped 3 bases and J dropped 9 bases, with 14 bases sitting between them. CDR3 DNA: TGTGCCAGCAGCCAGCCGGGACCCGGAGCCCAGTACTTC. Translating it yields CASSQPGPGAQYF.

The chain joins TRBV2 to TRBJ2-3, with 12 bases aligning to TRBD2. The CDR3 runs 16 residues. Germline V gene data show CDR1 as SNHLY and CDR2 as FYNNEI. The V segment lost 0 bases and the J segment 4 bases; nucleotides outside the gene matches: 2. CDR3 DNA: TGTGCCAGCAGTGAAGCACTAGCGGGAGGCTCAGATACGCAGTATTTT. It translates to CASSEALAGGSDTQYF.

The chain recombines TRBV7-6 with TRBJ1-6; TRBD1 is a possible D gene (6 bases). The V and J ends lost 5 bases and 5 bases respectively, with 22 bases between them. Germline V gives CDR1 SGHVS, CDR2 FNYEAQ. This CDR3 is built from 18 residues. The CDR3 DNA reads as TGTGCCAGCAGCCGGGACACCCTAGAGAGTATGAATAATTCACCCCTCCACTTT. Its protein is CASSRDTLESMNNSPLHF.